What follows are 14 T cell receptor beta chains derived from one specimen sequenced in a study of T cell responses to AZD1222 COVID-19 vaccine. TCRdb's copy holds only in-frame clones and misses some; the assay was immunoSEQ multiplex PCR. The sample carries 100,000 to 150,000 clones, around 90% recorded once. The sequencing used peripheral blood, collected on day 0 of AZD1222 vaccination. The origin of the receptors is an adult in good health.

This clone is a singleton in its sample. The chain joins TRBV28 to TRBJ1-2, with TRBD1 as a possible D gene (6 bases). The CDR3 is 15 amino acids. Trimming shortened V by 3 bases and J by 6 bases, and 17 bases separated the two germline ends. Germline V gene sequence: CDR1 MDHEN, CDR2 SYDVKM. This CDR3 is CASSLMMGGANGYTF. The CDR3 bases are TGTGCCAGCAGTTTGATGATGGGGGGCGCAAATGGCTACACCTTC.

This clone was seen a handful of times. The sample holds other DNA sequences that translate to the same CDR3. V usage is TRBV4-2 and J usage is TRBJ1-5; tentative D call: TRBD1 (6 bases). Per germline, CDR1 LGHNA and CDR2 YNFKEQ. The V end lost 0 bases, the J end lost 1 base, and 16 bases lay between the germline ends. The CDR3 is 18 residues long. The CDR3 region has the DNA TGTGCCAGCAGCCAAGATCTTTCAGGGGAAACGAGCAATCAGCCCCAGCATTTT. Translated: CASSQDLSGETSNQPQHF.

J is TRBJ2-7 and V is TRBV4-1, with a weak D call TRBD2 (6 bases). V lost 1 base and J lost 5, with 9 bases in between. This CDR3 spans 13 amino acids. Germline assignment: CDR1 MGHRA and CDR2 YSYEKL. The CDR3, as DNA: TGCGCCAGCAGCCAAGCCCGGGGGAACGAGCAGTACTTC. This sequence encodes CASSQARGNEQYF.

V usage is TRBV7-6 and J usage is TRBJ1-2, with unresolved D. The germline V gene encodes CDR1 SGHVS and CDR2 FNYEAQ. The V and J ends lost 1 base and 5 bases respectively, with 8 bases between them. The length of the CDR3 is 13 residues. The CDR3 here is CASSLGTGYGYTF. CDR3 coding DNA: TGTGCCAGCAGCTTAGGGACGGGGTATGGCTACACCTTC.

V gene TRBV6-5 combines with J gene TRBJ1-2; D is ambiguous. From germline, CDR1 is MNHEY and CDR2 SVGAGI. CDR3 size: 11 residues. V shed 8 bases and J shed 5 bases, with 9 bases lying between them. The CDR3 DNA reads as TGTGCCAGCCACCGGCCGTATGGCTACACCTTC. It yields the protein CASHRPYGYTF.

The V gene is TRBV6-5, the J gene TRBJ2-7; TRBD1 matches at 10 bases. CDR1 is MNHEY, CDR2 SVGAGI, per germline. V lost 8 bases, J lost 3 bases, and 7 bases stayed unmatched. The CDR3 is 14 residues long. CDR3: CASSRDRGDYEQYF. CDR3 DNA: TGTGCCAGCTCCCGGGACAGGGGCGACTACGAGCAGTACTTC.

The chain couples TRBV5-6 to TRBJ2-3; 7 bases fit TRBD2. Germline values: CDR1 SGHDT, CDR2 YYEEEE. After removal of 7 bases from V and 2 bases from J, the junction contained 13 bases not matched to a gene. This CDR3 is built from 16 residues. CDR3 loop: CASEYRGGLVTDTQYF. CDR3 bases: TGTGCCAGCGAATACCGAGGAGGACTAGTCACAGATACGCAGTATTTT.

This chain links TRBV7-2 with TRBJ2-3, with 7 bases matching TRBD2. Germline CDR1 SGHTA, CDR2 FQGNSA. With 4 bases clipped from V and 2 bases from J, the junction kept 9 bases outside the gene matches. CDR3 size: 16 residues. CDR3 DNA: TGTGCCAGCAGCTCGACTAGCCGGGTATACACAGATACGCAGTATTTT. It is translated as CASSSTSRVYTDTQYF.

The rearrangement uses TRBV29-1 and TRBJ2-7, with 11 bases identical to TRBD2. This CDR3 region has 15 residues. From germline, CDR1 is SQVTM and CDR2 ANQGSEA. The V and J ends lost 1 base and 3 bases, in that order; junction bases with no gene match: 5. CDR3 sequence: CSVEGTTSGDYEQYF. CDR3 sequence (DNA): TGCAGCGTTGAAGGTACGACTAGCGGGGACTACGAGCAGTACTTC.

The J gene is TRBJ2-3, the V gene TRBV7-2; possibly TRBD1 for D (5 bases). The CDR3 contains 16 residues. The germline V and J ends were trimmed by 2 bases and 6 bases, with 18 bases remaining between them. The germline CDR1 and CDR2 sequences are SGHTA and FQGNSA. As DNA, the CDR3 is TGTGCCAGCAGCTTACAATCAACAGGTCCCATGGATACGCAGTATTTT. It is translated as CASSLQSTGPMDTQYF.

V usage is TRBV7-3 and J usage is TRBJ2-5; tentative D call: TRBD2 (7 bases). Trimming shortened V by 6 bases and J by 4 bases, and 18 bases separated the two germline ends. This CDR3 comprises 15 residues. CDR1 is SGHTA, CDR2 FQGTGA, per germline. CDR3 in amino acids: CASSGAYGGRETQYF. DNA of the CDR3: TGTGCCAGCAGTGGGGCTTACGGGGGGCGAGAGACCCAGTACTTC.

The chain employs TRBV18 and TRBJ2-7, with 7 bases aligning to TRBD2. The CDR3 loop spans 15 amino acids. Looked up from germline, CDR1 is KGHSH and CDR2 is LQKENI. The ends lost 2 bases at V and 5 bases at J; junction bases unmatched: 9. In nucleotides, the CDR3 is TGTGCCAGCTCACCAAGGGTCGGAGCGGGAAACGAGCAGTACTTC. This codes for CASSPRVGAGNEQYF.

The CDR3 spells CASTSAPQHF. Written as DNA, the CDR3 is TGTGCCAGCACCTCGGCGCCCCAGCATTTT. V usage is TRBV11-3 and J usage is TRBJ1-5, with D unresolved. The CDR3 contains 10 residues. V was trimmed by 7 bases and J by 9 bases, leaving 7 bases between them. The germline CDR1 and CDR2 sequences are SGHNT and YENEEA.

This chain joins TRBV6-5 and TRBJ2-3; TRBD2 aligns across 9 bases. This CDR3 spans 16 amino acids. Germline values: CDR1 MNHEY, CDR2 SVGAGI. The V gene end was trimmed by 2 bases and the J gene end by 5 bases; junction bases not matched to a gene: 8. Here the CDR3 reads CASSYTLAGFGDTQYF. Written as DNA, the CDR3 is TGTGCCAGCAGTTACACGCTAGCGGGGTTTGGAGATACGCAGTATTTT.